This entry describes one TCR beta chain. Its antigen is unknown. As every portion of the isolated RNA was reverse transcribed, the sequencing read expressed TCRB transcripts. Regulatory, naive and central memory T cell samples averaged roughly 4 million reads. TCRdb keeps only in-frame clones here, not all; method: immunoSEQ multiplex PCR. The sample has about 350,000 clones, around 20% seen once. Germline V gene sequence: CDR1 LGHNA, CDR2 YSLEER. There are 17 residues in the CDR3. Trimming at V came to 1 base and at J to 8 bases, leaving 7 bases not matched to a gene. The sample is drawn from a study of beta chain features in type 1 diabetes. Findings and caveats of the study: Within each of all four CD4+ subsets, Type 1 diabetes patients had TCRB CDR3s that were moderately but significantly shorter.

This TCR derives from a woman in her late teens or twenties in good health. The chain combines TRBV4-3 with TRBJ2-2; 13 bases match TRBD2. The sample consisted of naive CD4+ T cells from blood. CDR3 protein: CASSQATSGGARGELFF. The CDR3 bases are TGCGCCAGCAGCCAAGCCACTAGCGGGGGGGCTAGAGGGGAGCTGTTTTTT.